This T cell receptor beta chain is drawn from a study of radiation and T cells in renal cell carcinoma (TCRdb year 2020). In the study overall: The samples were obtained from a clinical trial, where primary renal cell carcinomas were treated with 15 Gy stereotactic body radiation therapy and then removed by nephrectomy 4 weeks afterward. In total, roughly 52 samples, comprising approximately 25 tumors and around 27 peripheral blood samples, were subjected to TCR beta sequencing. In the approximately 58 samples combined, 4,016,671 unique CDR3 nucleotide sequences were found, encoding 2,658,974 unique CDR3 amino acid sequences.

Read against the paper, the sample's time point label means: baseline pretreatment blood. The treatment or condition label of this sample denotes: 15 Gy SBRT to primary tumor, nephrectomy 4 weeks later. To track tumor-enriched clonotypes, serial peripheral blood was sampled from radiation-treated patients at baseline and at 2 weeks and 4 weeks after SBRT. Every patient had renal cell carcinoma of clear cell pathology. Genomic DNA for TCR sequencing was prepared using the QIAamp DNA Blood Mini Kit (Qiagen). Only samples passing all quality control checks were included in the analyses. The sample holds a few counts of this clone. Its antigen remains undetermined. The junction shows a germline mismatch at one end, possibly a read error. For CDR1 and CDR2, the germline V gene lists MRHNA and SNTAGT. Taken from cysteine to phenylalanine, the CDR3 has 11 residues. The DNA shown is the 33-base CDR3, in frame from base 1.

General study outcomes and caveats: Dynamics of the blood repertoire were not tracked past 4 weeks after treatment. Effects of radiation dose or scheduling on the TCR repertoire could not be addressed with the single-armed trial design. No pretreatment tumor biopsies were available, so the baseline intratumoral presence of clonotypes could not be determined. In blood, the top tumor clonotypes increased from baseline to 2 weeks after radiation and then shrank by 4 weeks, which suggests a temporary expansion of tumor-resident clones.

Following the manufacturer's recommendations, the immunoSEQ kit was used to generate TCR beta libraries from genomic DNA. Library preparation used a first multiplex PCR with proprietary primers, then a second PCR adding unique barcodes, with bead cleanups after each round. Each sample batch included a kit-provided positive control reaction and a negative control reaction. The final libraries underwent checking on an Agilent 4200 TapeStation D1000 ScreenTape, volumetric pooling, and quantification by qPCR. Sequencing ran on an Illumina NextSeq500 with a MidOutput 150-cycle cartridge, using 156 Read1 and 15 Index1 cycles with kit custom primers. The pooled library was loaded at approximately 0.96 pM, and roughly 20% PhiX control was spiked in. Per the authors' processing: Vendor-processed data were analyzed in R, and a clonotype was defined as all T cells sharing the same CDR3 nucleotide sequence. In the clone abundance analyses, frequencies were normalized to the 10,000 most abundant clones in each sample. Public T cell clones, which averaged fewer than five per sample, were removed prior to analysis. Tumor-enriched and baseline blood-enriched clonotypes were defined by at least a 32-fold difference in abundance between compartments. A beta-binomial differential abundance model was applied to find clonotypes that expanded or contracted between blood time points. Similarity between tumor and blood repertoires was quantified using the Baroni-Urbani and Buser coefficient, and groups were compared with two-tailed Wilcoxon tests in R. In TCRdb, the immuneACCESS table is reduced to in-frame sequences with V and J assigned. These tables do not hold every clone; where another copy was compared, an unresolved V gene accounts for under half, and the others remain unexplained. V, J and clone size were drawn from that table, and D and trimming were deduced from the DNA. The sample table holds more than 140,000 clones, of which around four fifths were seen once. The ten largest clones represent approximately 20% of the sample.

The rearrangement joined TRBV6-4 to TRBJ1-6; the best D guess is TRBD1, with 5 bases matching. The source material was blood, sampled from a patient whose treatment included radiotherapy and nephrectomy. This receptor was taken from a woman aged 45-59 years with renal cell carcinoma. The CDR3: CASMCGAADYF. The nucleotide sequence is given as TGTGCCAGCATGTGTGGGGCCGCTGATTACTTT.